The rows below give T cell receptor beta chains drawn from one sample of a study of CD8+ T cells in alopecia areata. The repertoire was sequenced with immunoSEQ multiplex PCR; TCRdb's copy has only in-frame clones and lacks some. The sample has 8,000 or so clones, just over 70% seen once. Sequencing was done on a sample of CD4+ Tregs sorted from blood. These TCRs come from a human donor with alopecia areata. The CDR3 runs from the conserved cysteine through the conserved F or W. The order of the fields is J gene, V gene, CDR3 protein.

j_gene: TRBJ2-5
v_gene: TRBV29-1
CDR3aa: CSVDLGVKTQYF

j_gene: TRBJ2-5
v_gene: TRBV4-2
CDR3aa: CASSQTSTSVETQYF

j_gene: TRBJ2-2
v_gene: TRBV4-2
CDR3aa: CASSKTYTGTTGELFF

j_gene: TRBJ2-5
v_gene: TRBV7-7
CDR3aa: CASSPRRSQETQYF

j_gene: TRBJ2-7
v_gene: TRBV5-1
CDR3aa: CASSPDPPQGLAGKYEQYF

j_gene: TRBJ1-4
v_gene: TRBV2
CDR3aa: CAARQVLKEKLFF

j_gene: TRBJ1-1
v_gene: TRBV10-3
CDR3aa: CATRPVTGEGTEAFF

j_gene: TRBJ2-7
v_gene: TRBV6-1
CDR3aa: CASSGIAGRGYEQYF

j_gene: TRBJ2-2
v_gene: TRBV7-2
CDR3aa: CASSLGRNTGELFF

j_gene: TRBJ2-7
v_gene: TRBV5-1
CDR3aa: CASSFDRGFTYEQYF

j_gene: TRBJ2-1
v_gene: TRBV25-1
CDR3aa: CASSPFGNEQFF

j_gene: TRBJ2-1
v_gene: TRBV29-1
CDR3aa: CSVLGLADNYNEQFF

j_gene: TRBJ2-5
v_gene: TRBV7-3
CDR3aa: CASSSTGLASETQYF

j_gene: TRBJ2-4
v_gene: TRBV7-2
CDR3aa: CASSLGGNDNIQYF

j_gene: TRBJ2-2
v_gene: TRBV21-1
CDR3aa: CASSKVERRGNTGELFF

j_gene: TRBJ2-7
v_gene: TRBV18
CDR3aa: CASSQSSYEQYF

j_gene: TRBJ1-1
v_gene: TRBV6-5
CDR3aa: CASLPNTMNTEAFF

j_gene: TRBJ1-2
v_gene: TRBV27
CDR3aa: CASSATRLRRVTHYGYTF

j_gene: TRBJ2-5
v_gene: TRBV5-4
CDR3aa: CASSARGARDRGRETQYF

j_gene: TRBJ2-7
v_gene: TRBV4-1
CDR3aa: CASSQDDPGSNEQYF

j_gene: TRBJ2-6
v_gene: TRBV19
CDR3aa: CASSFSQTGTGANVLTF

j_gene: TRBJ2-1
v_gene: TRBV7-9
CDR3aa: CASSQDLGLVDEQFF

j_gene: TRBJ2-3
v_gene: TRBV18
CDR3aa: CASSPRLEDTQYF

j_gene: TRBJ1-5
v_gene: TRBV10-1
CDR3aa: CASSEQGGEKSNQPQHF

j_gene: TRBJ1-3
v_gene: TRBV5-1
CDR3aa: CASSLAGLVSGNTIYF

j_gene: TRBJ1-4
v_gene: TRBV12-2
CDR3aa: CASRIGGGGATNEKLFF

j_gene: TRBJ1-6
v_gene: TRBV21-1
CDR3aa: CASRVRLATHTHNSPLHF

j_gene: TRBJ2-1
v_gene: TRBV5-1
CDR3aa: CASSPRTSGRRGNEQFF

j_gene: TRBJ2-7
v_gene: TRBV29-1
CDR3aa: CSVEGRSPYEQYF

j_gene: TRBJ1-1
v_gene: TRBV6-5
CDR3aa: CASSYWGGTEAFF

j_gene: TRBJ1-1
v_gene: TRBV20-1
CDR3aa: CSARGGRVAFF

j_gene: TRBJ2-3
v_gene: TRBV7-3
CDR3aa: CASSSLGSDTQYF

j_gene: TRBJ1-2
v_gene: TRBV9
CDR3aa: CASSVAVTVRGDQDGYTF

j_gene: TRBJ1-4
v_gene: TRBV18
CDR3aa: CASSPRLTGEQEKLFF

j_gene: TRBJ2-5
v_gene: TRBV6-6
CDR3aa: CASSYGGEETQYF

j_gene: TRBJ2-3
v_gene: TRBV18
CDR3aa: CASLLELSADTQYF

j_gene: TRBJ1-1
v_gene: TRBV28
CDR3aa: CASRTGGTGWVAFF

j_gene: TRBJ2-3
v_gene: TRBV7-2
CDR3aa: CASSLAVTSGGARATQYF

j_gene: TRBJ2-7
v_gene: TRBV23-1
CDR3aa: CASSHLPRDRGSYEQYF

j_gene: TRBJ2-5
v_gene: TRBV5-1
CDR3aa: CASSFGVGSGETQYF

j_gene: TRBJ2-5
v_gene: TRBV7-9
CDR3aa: CASSFQGVETQYF

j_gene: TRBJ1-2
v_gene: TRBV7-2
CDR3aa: CASSLSRVYGYTF

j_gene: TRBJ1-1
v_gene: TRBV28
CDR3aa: CASKRGRGDYTEAFF

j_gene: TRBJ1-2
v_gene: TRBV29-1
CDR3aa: CSVGQGAYGYTF

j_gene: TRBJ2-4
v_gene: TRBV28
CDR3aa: CASSTGNIQYF

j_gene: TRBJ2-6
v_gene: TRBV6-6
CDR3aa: CASSYLVSGANVLTF

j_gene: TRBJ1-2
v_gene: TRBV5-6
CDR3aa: CASSLGDRGNYGYTF

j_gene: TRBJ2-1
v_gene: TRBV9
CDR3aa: CASSTTSGGSYNEQFF

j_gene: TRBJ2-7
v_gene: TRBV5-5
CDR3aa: CASSLYTGMGYEQYF

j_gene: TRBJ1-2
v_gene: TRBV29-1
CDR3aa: CSVTTGGYYGYTF

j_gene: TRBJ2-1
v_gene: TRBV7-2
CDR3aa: CASYHRSSYNEQFF

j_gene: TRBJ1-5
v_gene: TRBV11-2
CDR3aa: CASSLDGQAPRQPQHF

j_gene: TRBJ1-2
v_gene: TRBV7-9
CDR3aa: CTLDRSRYGYTF

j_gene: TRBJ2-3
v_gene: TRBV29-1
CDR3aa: CSVLEARFTDTQYF

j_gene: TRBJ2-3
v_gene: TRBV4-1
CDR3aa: CASSRRGTDTQYF

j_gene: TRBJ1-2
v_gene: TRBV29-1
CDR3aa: CSVEDRSLYYGYTF

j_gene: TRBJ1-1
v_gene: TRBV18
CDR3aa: CASSPQGANTEAFF